This T cell receptor beta chain was sequenced during a study of cytomegalovirus exposure and HLA in healthy donors. Broader study findings: There were some public TCRs occurring in many donors, but most TCR sequences were rare.

Deletions cut 1 base from V and 8 bases from J, with 17 bases between. Per germline, CDR1 SGHDN and CDR2 FVKESK. The CDR3 covers 15 residues. In the PCR, 60 Vbeta and 13 Jbeta primers were used. Assay used: immunoSEQ multiplex PCR; TCRdb lists only in-frame clones, some missing. The table includes roughly 120,000 clones, around 76% detected once. Of note for this clone: Antigen specificity is unknown.

The V and J genes are TRBV14 and TRBJ1-2, with D unresolved. The sequence derives from a woman aged 60-75 years in good health and CMV-seropositive. The sample consisted of PBMCs. CDR3 region: CASSQVFNDWRGYTF. As DNA, the CDR3 is TGTGCCAGCAGCCAAGTCTTCAACGACTGGAGGGGCTACACCTTC.